The 17 T cell receptor beta chains in this list originate from one sample, sequenced in a study of metastatic and nonmetastatic thyroid tumors. TCRdb re-called clones from the PCR reads using MiXCR. Of some 19,000 clones in the sample, 28% were seen once. Patients were all untreated before their thyroid surgery. Sequenced sample: tumor tissue. The receptors stem from a female donor with papillary thyroid cancer or a benign thyroid nodule (not recorded which). Some clones in this sample may be carry-over from other donors' samples.

The V call is TRBV10-3, the J call TRBJ2-7, with TRBD2 matching 9 bases. Germline V CDR1 and CDR2: ENHRY, SYGVKD. This CDR3 has 15 amino acids. Germline trimming cut 2 bases from V and 4 bases from J; bases unmatched to any gene: 6. The CDR3 reads CAISEEAGGRYEQYF. Written as DNA, the CDR3 is TGTGCCATCAGTGAGGAGGCGGGAGGGAGGTACGAGCAGTACTTC.

Concerning this clone itself: This sequence may be a read error, since a much larger clone differs from it by one base. The rearrangement uses TRBV20-1 and TRBJ2-7; 11 nucleotides agree with TRBD2. The V gene's germline CDR1 is DFQATT and CDR2 SNEGSKA (reference sequence). The CDR3 covers 13 residues. V was pared by 4 bases and J by 7 bases, with 6 bases of the junction left unmatched. CDR3 sequence: CSATSGRNREQYF. Written as DNA, the CDR3 is TGCAGTGCTACTAGCGGGAGGAATCGTGAGCAGTACTTC.

Ten or more counts support this clone. The gene calls are TRBV15 and TRBJ2-7; 10 bases line up with TRBD2. Germline values: CDR1 LNHNV, CDR2 YYDKDF (reference sequence). The CDR3 runs 18 residues. V was pared by 3 bases and J by 2 bases, with 13 bases of the junction left unmatched. CDR3 nucleotide sequence: TGTGCCACCAGCAGCCATCCCAGTAGCGGGAGGATCCCCTACGAGCAGTACTTC. This sequence encodes CATSSHPSSGRIPYEQYF.

This clone was counted many times. Here the CDR3 reads CSADEGGNEKLFF. The CDR3 nucleotides are TGCAGTGCAGACGAGGGGGGAAATGAAAAACTGTTTTTT. This chain uses TRBV20-1 with TRBJ1-4; maybe TRBD1 (6 bases). This CDR3 comprises 13 residues. CDR1 and CDR2 (germline): DFQATT, SNEGSKA (reference sequence). Trimming stripped 6 bases from V and 5 bases from J, with 13 bases between.

This clone appeared a few times. One junction end does not reproduce the germline sequence, and a read error may be involved. V gene TRBV6-9 combines with J gene TRBJ2-7, with 9 bases lining up with TRBD2. The CDR3 runs 15 residues. Germline CDR1 and CDR2: MNHGY and SVAAGI. Here the CDR3 DNA reads TGTGCCATCAGTTATTCGGGACTAGCTGGAGTCGAGCAGTACTTC. It encodes CAISYSGLAGVEQYF.

This clone was seen only once. V usage is TRBV20-1 and J usage is TRBJ2-2; 11 positions agree with TRBD2. J gave up 3 bases and V 5 bases, and 8 bases lay outside the gene matches. CDR1 is DFQATT, CDR2 SNEGSKA, per germline (reference sequence). The CDR3 is 16 residues long. CDR3 amino acids: CSARKGLAEDTGELFF. The CDR3 DNA follows: TGCAGTGCTCGAAAGGGACTAGCGGAGGACACCGGGGAGCTGTTTTTT.

This clone showed up many times. This specimen includes other DNA sequences encoding the same CDR3. This sequence joins TRBV15 and TRBJ1-4, with D unclear. Trimming removed 0 bases at V and 2 bases at J, with 10 bases between. The CDR3 runs to 16 residues. Germline lookup yields CDR1 LNHNV and CDR2 YYDKDF (reference sequence). CDR3 sequence: CATSRDSGSTNEKLFF. CDR3 DNA sequence: TGTGCCACCAGCAGAGATTCGGGTTCGACTAATGAAAAACTGTTTTTT. The complete variable domain, with remaining parts taken from reference TRBV15 and TRBJ1-4, reads DAMVIQNPRYQVTQFGKPVTLSCSQTLNHNVMYWYQQKSSQAPKLLFHYYDKDFNNEADTPDNFQSRRPNTSFCFLDIRSPGLGDTAMYLCATSRDSGSTNEKLFFGSGTQLSVL.

V is TRBV6-1 and J is TRBJ2-3; D is uncertain. V shed 8 bases and J shed 0 bases, with 6 bases lying between them. Germline V gives CDR1 MNHNS, CDR2 SASEGT. The CDR3 extends over 12 amino acids. The CDR3 nucleotides read TGTGCCAGCTATAAGAGCACAGATACGCAGTATTTT. It is translated as CASYKSTDTQYF.

This clone was observed many times. V and J are TRBV9 and TRBJ2-5, with D perhaps assigned TRBD1 or TRBD2 (5 bases each). Trimming left V 0 bases short and J 6 bases short, with 15 bases between. This CDR3 is built from 15 residues. Looked up from germline, CDR1 is SGDLS and CDR2 is YYNGEE. CDR3: CASSVGGDRLQTQYF. For the CDR3, the DNA is TGTGCCAGCAGCGTAGGAGGGGACCGTTTGCAGACCCAGTACTTC.

The chain is built from TRBV18 and TRBJ2-5; the D is unclear. CDR1 and CDR2 from the germline V gene are KGHSH and LQKENI. With 2 bases removed from V and 5 bases from J, the gap between germline ends came to 12 bases. The CDR3 spans 14 residues. The chain's CDR3 is CASSPLAPVETQYF. CDR3 DNA sequence: TGTGCCAGCTCACCATTGGCCCCCGTGGAGACCCAGTACTTC.

The chain uses TRBV20-1 and TRBJ2-7, with unresolved D. The CDR3 sequence is 14 residues long. Deletions cut 0 bases from V and 0 bases from J, with 9 bases between. The germline V gene has CDR1 DFQATT and CDR2 SNEGSKA (reference sequence). DNA of the CDR3: TGCAGTGCTAGAGATTTAAGGAGCTCCTACGAGCAGTACTTC. Amino acid sequence: CSARDLRSSYEQYF.

This clone is termed medium-sized. This chain joins TRBV6-5 and TRBJ2-7; 10 bases line up with TRBD2. The CDR3 has 14 amino acids. Germline assignment: CDR1 MNHEY and CDR2 SVGAGI. Unmatched junction bases numbered 2, after V lost 2 bases and J lost 4 bases. The CDR3 region is CASSYTSGIYEQYF. DNA of the CDR3: TGTGCCAGCAGTTACACTAGCGGGATTTACGAGCAGTACTTC.

Regarding this clone: The junction does not match germline at one end; this may be a read error. The V call is TRBV9, the J call TRBJ2-3; D unresolved. The length of the CDR3 is 16 residues. Per germline, CDR1 SGDLS and CDR2 YYNGEE. The CDR3 bases are TGTGCCAGCAGCCTTTCCTCAACCTTACGGGCAGATACTCAGTATTTT. It encodes CASSLSSTLRADTQYF.

This clone was counted between two and nine times. This may be a read error, as it is one base from a much larger clone. Other DNA sequences in this specimen translate into the identical CDR3. This sequence joins TRBV29-1 and TRBJ1-1; the match to TRBD1 covers 9 bases. The CDR3 covers 13 residues. The germline gives CDR1 SQVTM, CDR2 ANQGSEA. V was pared by 4 bases and J by 3 bases, with 3 bases of the junction left unmatched. The CDR3 nucleotides are TGCAGCGTTGCACAGGGGGCTCACACTGAAGCTTTCTTT. Its translation: CSVAQGAHTEAFF.

This clone is medium-sized. Other DNA sequences in the same sample also yield this CDR3. V usage is TRBV27 and J usage is TRBJ1-1; D unclear. The CDR3 has 15 residues. The V end was cut by 6 bases, the J end by 6 bases, with 20 bases between. The germline V gene encodes CDR1 MNHEY and CDR2 SMNVEV (reference sequence). The DNA of the CDR3 is TGTGCCAGCAGCCGGCCCCCCCCCATGGCTTCTGAAGCTTTCTTT. Encoded protein: CASSRPPPMASEAFF.

The V and J genes are TRBV29-1 and TRBJ1-1; no clear D. V was trimmed by 5 bases and J by 1 base, leaving 11 bases between them. The germline gives CDR1 SQVTM, CDR2 ANQGSEA. The CDR3 totals 13 residues. The CDR3: CSVTRWANTEAFF. The CDR3, as DNA: TGCAGCGTTACCAGGTGGGCGAACACTGAAGCTTTCTTT.

The chain uses TRBV11-2 and TRBJ2-2; no firm D call. This CDR3 spans 14 amino acids. Trimming pared 7 bases from V and 9 bases from J, leaving 18 bases between. The V gene's germline CDR1 is SGHAT and CDR2 FQNNGV. CDR3 sequence: CASTFSTLPRELFF. The CDR3 DNA is TGTGCCAGCACCTTCTCGACGTTGCCCCGGGAGCTGTTTTTT.